The 8 T cell receptor beta chains in this list originate from one sample, sequenced in a study of blood T cell repertoires in COVID-19. Profiled with immunoSEQ multiplex PCR; TCRdb holds only in-frame clones, not every one. The repertoire holds a few hundred thousand clones, with around nine tenths as singletons. Sequencing was carried out using PBMCs or T cells enriched from blood (not recorded which). The receptors here all came from a woman between 50 and 59 years old who had been exposed to COVID-19.

The rearrangement uses TRBV28 and TRBJ1-6; 10 bases fit TRBD1. The CDR3 spans 19 residues. CDR1 and CDR2 (germline): MDHEN, SYDVKM. Losses at the gene ends were 11 bases for V and 3 bases for J; bases not matched to a gene: 19. CDR3 coding DNA: TGTGCCGCCGGATCCGGGACAGGGGAAACCGCCTTCTATAATTCACCCCTCCACTTT. Encoded protein: CAAGSGTGETAFYNSPLHF.

This clone was seen just once. V is TRBV20-1 and J is TRBJ2-3; 8 bases match TRBD2. J lost 2 bases, V lost 3 bases, and 7 bases had no gene match. The CDR3 totals 15 residues. Per the germline V gene, CDR1 is DFQATT and CDR2 is SNEGSKA (reference sequence). In DNA form, the CDR3 reads TGCAGTGCTAGTCACCGGGGGGGCCTCACAGATACGCAGTATTTT. The encoded protein is CSASHRGGLTDTQYF.

This clone showed up just once. The chain recombines TRBV19 with TRBJ2-2; maybe TRBD1 (6 bases). V was trimmed by 2 bases and J by 0 bases, leaving 16 bases between them. Germline V gene data show CDR1 as LNHDA and CDR2 as SQIVND (reference sequence). The CDR3 consists of 18 residues. The CDR3 sequence is CASSILGQSIANTGELFF. The CDR3 nucleotides are TGTGCCAGTAGTATATTAGGACAGAGCATAGCGAACACCGGGGAGCTGTTTTTT.

This chain uses TRBV7-9 with TRBJ2-7, with a possible D match to TRBD2 (5 bases). V was clipped by 4 bases and J by 0 bases, with 19 bases between them. Germline values: CDR1 SEHNR, CDR2 FQNEAQ (reference sequence). This CDR3 is 17 amino acids long. CDR3 bases: TGTGCCAGCAGCTCCTATGTTCCAAGGAGGAGCTCCTACGAGCAGTACTTC. This codes for CASSSYVPRRSSYEQYF.

V is TRBV5-1 and J is TRBJ1-6; maybe TRBD1 (5 bases). Germline V gene data show CDR1 as SGHRS and CDR2 as YFSETQ. V lost 3 bases and J 7 bases, leaving 11 bases between the germline ends. This CDR3 spans 14 amino acids. CDR3 DNA: TGCGCCAGCAGCTCTGACAGCCAAAATTCACCCCTCCACTTT. Amino acids: CASSSDSQNSPLHF.

This CDR3 reads CASSSAGTGFSGYTF. The DNA for the CDR3 is TGTGCCAGCAGCTCAGCCGGGACAGGGTTCAGTGGCTACACCTTC. The chain is built from TRBV5-5 and TRBJ1-2, with 9 bases fitting TRBD1. J lost 7 bases, V lost 3 bases, and 10 bases had no gene match. The CDR3 runs 15 residues. Germline lookup yields CDR1 SGHKS and CDR2 YYEKEE (reference sequence).

The table lists this clone with a count of one. The rearrangement joins TRBV28 to TRBJ2-3; D might be TRBD2 (6 bases). V lost 6 bases, J lost 9 bases, and 19 bases lay in between. CDR3 length: 14 residues. In germline, CDR1 is MDHEN, CDR2 SYDVKM. The CDR3 loop reads CASRPSGLGVTQYF. CDR3 in DNA: TGTGCCAGCAGGCCCAGCGGGCTGGGGGTGACGCAGTATTTT.

The CDR3 reads CASSHSQGYQPQHF. The CDR3 DNA is TGCGCCAGCAGCCACTCACAGGGTTACCAGCCCCAGCATTTT. V gene TRBV4-1 combines with J gene TRBJ1-5; D is possibly TRBD1 (6 bases). The CDR3 spans 14 residues. The V end was cut by 3 bases, the J end by 7 bases, with 13 bases between. Germline lookup yields CDR1 MGHRA and CDR2 YSYEKL.